This entry is about one T cell receptor beta chain. The antigen is unknown. These data come from a study of graft-versus-host responses after intestinal transplantation. Looking at the study overall: Multivisceral, liver-intestinal, or isolated intestinal transplants were received by the recipients. The study's findings and limits: In patients with graft-donor T cell macrochimerism, allograft graft-versus-host to host-versus-graft clonal ratios were high. Marrow from the recipient contained GvH clones, some of which had appeared first in ileum or blood. There was an association between peak levels of circulating GvH clones and early post-transplant HvG declines.

Profiling relied on immunoSEQ multiplex PCR, and the TCRdb table lists in-frame clones only, not all of them. The sample includes about 25,000 clones, around 94% of them seen just once. The receptor comes from a human patient who received an intestinal transplant, so some T cells may come from the graft donor. The sequencing here drew on PBMCs, taken roughly 29 days after intestinal transplant.

In DNA, the CDR3 is TGTGCCAGCAGTTCAAAGGGCGCTTTCTTT. Residues: CASSSKGAFF. The V and J genes are TRBV6-6 and TRBJ1-1; no firm D call. The germline CDR1 and CDR2 sequences are MNHNY and SVGAGI (reference sequence). CDR3 length: 10 amino acids. V was pared by 4 bases and J by 11 bases, with 8 bases between.